The 15 T cell receptor beta chains in this list originate from one sample, sequenced in a study of radiotherapy plus CTLA-4 blockade in lung cancer. Profiling relied on immunoSEQ multiplex PCR, and the TCRdb table lists in-frame clones only, not all of them. The sample records about 120,000 clones, 75% to 80% being singletons. This sample comprised peripheral blood, obtained from a patient treated with radiotherapy plus ipilimumab. These receptors all stem from a human donor with non-small cell lung cancer who had a partial response to radiotherapy plus ipilimumab.

This clone was detected only a few times. The CDR3, as DNA: TGTGCCAGTAATAACCCAGGGGAAGCTGGAAACACCATATATTTT. Protein: CASNNPGEAGNTIYF. The rearrangement links TRBV19 to TRBJ1-3, with D perhaps matching TRBD1 (6 bases). The CDR3 is 15 amino acids. Germline values: CDR1 LNHDA, CDR2 SQIVND (reference sequence). Trimming left V 7 bases short and J 2 bases short, with 15 bases between.

This chain uses TRBV28 with TRBJ1-4, with 10 nucleotides matching TRBD1. Trimming at V came to 6 bases and at J to 7 bases, leaving 14 bases not matched to a gene. Germline loops: CDR1 MDHEN, CDR2 SYDVKM. The CDR3 sequence is 17 residues long. The CDR3 reads CASRLSDRTGGSEKLFF. CDR3 nucleotides: TGTGCCAGCAGACTTTCGGATCGGACAGGGGGAAGTGAAAAACTGTTTTTT.

The V gene is TRBV28, the J gene TRBJ1-2, with D possibly being TRBD1 (6 bases). Germline CDR1 reads MDHEN; CDR2 reads SYDVKM. The V end lost 8 bases, the J end lost 5 bases, and 15 bases lay between the germline ends. This CDR3 has 13 residues. CDR3 sequence: CASYGERGYGYTF. In DNA form, the CDR3 reads TGTGCCAGCTACGGGGAAAGGGGGTATGGCTACACCTTC.

The chain links TRBV28 to TRBJ2-1; 10 bases match TRBD1. The J segment lost 15 bases and the V segment lost 7 bases, leaving 12 bases of the junction unmatched. Germline assignment: CDR1 MDHEN and CDR2 SYDVKM. This CDR3 is 13 amino acids long. The CDR3 spells CASTSAWGDRGFF. The CDR3 coding sequence is TGTGCCAGCACCTCCGCCTGGGGGGACAGGGGGTTCTTC.

V and J are TRBV10-3 and TRBJ2-2; TRBD1 matches 9 bases. Germline assignment: CDR1 ENHRY and CDR2 SYGVKD. The CDR3 loop spans 14 amino acids. V was pared by 4 bases and J by 7 bases, with 4 bases of the junction left unmatched. Written as DNA, the CDR3 is TGTGCCATCAGTGGGACAGGGGCTATCGGGGAGCTGTTTTTT. Translated: CAISGTGAIGELFF.

The gene calls are TRBV25-1 and TRBJ1-4; a weak D match, TRBD1 (6 bases). Germline V lookup: CDR1 MGHDK, CDR2 SYGVNS. Trimming shortened V by 1 base and J by 8 bases, and 14 bases separated the two germline ends. The CDR3 consists of 15 residues. For the CDR3, the DNA is TGTGCCAGCAGTGAATTCGACTGGGGGGGCGAAAAACTGTTTTTT. It translates to CASSEFDWGGEKLFF.

The chain couples TRBV6-6 to TRBJ1-1, with TRBD1 identical over 8 bases. Trimming took 6 bases from V and 4 from J; bases not matched to a gene: 10. The CDR3 sequence is 15 residues long. Germline CDR1 is MNHNY and CDR2 is SVGAGI (reference sequence). The CDR3 spells CASRGQQGGVTEAFF. The CDR3 DNA sequence: TGTGCCAGCAGAGGACAACAGGGGGGGGTCACTGAAGCTTTCTTT.

This clone was picked up a small number of times. This chain joins TRBV5-6 and TRBJ2-5; the D gene is possibly TRBD1 (5 bases). The CDR3 is made up of 14 amino acids. V was trimmed by 5 bases and J by 0 bases, leaving 11 bases between them. Germline CDR1 SGHDT, CDR2 YYEEEE. The CDR3 loop is CASRYTGNQETQYF. In nucleotides, the CDR3 is TGTGCCAGCAGATATACAGGAAACCAAGAGACCCAGTACTTC.

This chain connects TRBV27 to TRBJ2-3; TRBD1 agrees at 10 bases. V dropped 4 bases and J dropped 5; count of bases not matched to a gene: 9. The CDR3 totals 16 residues. CDR1 and CDR2 from the germline V gene are MNHEY and SMNVEV (reference sequence). CDR3 coding DNA: TGTGCCAGCAGTTCGCCGGGACAGGGGCTCAGAGATACGCAGTATTTT. Translating it yields CASSSPGQGLRDTQYF.

The V gene is TRBV11-2, the J gene TRBJ1-1; 7 nucleotides align to TRBD1. This CDR3 spans 14 amino acids. Germline loops: CDR1 SGHAT, CDR2 FQNNGV. The V and J ends lost 5 bases and 0 bases, in that order; junction bases with no gene match: 3. CDR3 nucleotides: TGTGCCAGCAGCGCGGGACAGCTGAACACTGAAGCTTTCTTT. This encodes CASSAGQLNTEAFF. The whole variable domain, remainder taken from reference TRBV11-2 and TRBJ1-1, is EAGVAQSPRYKIIEKRQSVAFWCNPISGHATLYWYQQILGQGPKLLIQFQNNGVVDDSQLPKDRFSAERLKGVDSTLKIQPAKLEDSAVYLCASSAGQLNTEAFFGQGTRLTVV.

This clone was picked up a small number of times. The J gene is TRBJ1-2, the V gene TRBV28; a possible D gene is TRBD1 (6 bases). From germline, CDR1 is MDHEN and CDR2 SYDVKM. The V and J ends lost 3 bases and 1 base respectively, with 9 bases between them. The CDR3 spans 14 residues. CDR3 residues: CASSLAGDNYGYTF. The CDR3 DNA reads TGTGCCAGCAGTTTGGCAGGGGATAACTATGGCTACACCTTC.

This clone was observed a single time. The rearrangement uses TRBV5-1 and TRBJ1-5, with D possibly matching TRBD1 (6 bases). This CDR3 has 15 residues. Trimming took 0 bases from V and 7 from J, leaving 14 bases between them. CDR1 is SGHRS and CDR2 is YFSETQ in the germline V gene. CDR3 sequence reads: CASSLGGTGTQPQHF. In DNA form, the CDR3 reads TGCGCCAGCAGCTTGGGGGGCACAGGGACACAGCCCCAGCATTTT.

This clone was seen a handful of times. The chain links TRBV9 to TRBJ1-5; D is undetermined. CDR1 SGDLS and CDR2 YYNGEE come from the germline V gene. This CDR3 has 15 residues. V lost 0 bases to trimming and J lost 2 bases, with 9 bases between them. This CDR3 reads CASSVGSVGNQPQHF. DNA of the CDR3: TGTGCCAGCAGCGTAGGCTCGGTGGGCAATCAGCCCCAGCATTTT.

The chain carries TRBV27 and TRBJ2-7; 8 bases are a match to TRBD1. The V and J ends lost 3 bases and 2 bases, in that order; junction bases with no gene match: 3. The CDR3 spans 14 residues. Germline loops: CDR1 MNHEY, CDR2 SMNVEV (reference sequence). The CDR3 DNA is TGTGCCAGCAGTTTGGGGACAGGACCCTACGAGCAGTACTTC. This codes for CASSLGTGPYEQYF.

The V call is TRBV19, the J call TRBJ1-3; D possibly corresponds to TRBD1 (6 bases). V was trimmed by 5 bases and J by 4 bases, leaving 12 bases between them. The CDR3 covers 14 residues. In germline, CDR1 is LNHDA, CDR2 SQIVND (reference sequence). The CDR3 sequence is CASSGSGAGNTIYF. The CDR3 region has the DNA TGTGCCAGTAGTGGATCAGGGGCCGGAAACACCATATATTTT.